The 22 T cell receptor beta chains reported below all come from one sample, sequenced in a study of PD-L1 blockade in urothelial cancer. Repertoires were generated with immunoSEQ multiplex PCR, while TCRdb's copy carries only in-frame clones and drops some. This repertoire shows about 88,000 clones, more than 90% found once; its top ten account for approximately 9%. This sample comprised PBMCs, obtained around atezolizumab (anti-PD-L1) treatment. All receptors derive from a man between 60 and 70 years old with urothelial cancer.

This clone appeared a single time. The rearrangement links TRBV9 to TRBJ2-1, with TRBD2 matching over 14 bases. This CDR3 spans 17 amino acids. The J segment lost 8 bases and the V segment lost 0 bases, leaving 7 bases of the junction unmatched. Per the germline V gene, CDR1 is SGDLS and CDR2 is YYNGEE. The CDR3 DNA is TGTGCCAGCAGCGTAGCTGGGACTAGCGGGAGCTTTGATGAGCAGTTCTTC. Amino acids: CASSVAGTSGSFDEQFF.

The gene calls are TRBV23-1 and TRBJ1-4; D ambiguous. TRBV23-1 is classed as an ORF, of uncertain function. This CDR3 region has 15 residues. V was shortened by 4 bases and J by 0 bases, with 9 bases between the two germline ends. As DNA, the CDR3 is TGCGCCAGCAGTCTGTACAGAACAACTAATGAAAAACTGTTTTTT. It codes for CASSLYRTTNEKLFF.

This sequence joins TRBV5-1 and TRBJ1-1, with D maybe TRBD1 (6 bases). In germline, CDR1 is SGHRS, CDR2 YFSETQ. The CDR3 is 15 residues long. The V end lost 0 bases, the J end lost 3 bases, and 12 bases lay between the germline ends. The CDR3 is CASSLGGGYDTEAFF. For the CDR3, the DNA is TGCGCCAGCAGCTTGGGAGGGGGATATGACACTGAAGCTTTCTTT.

V and J are TRBV19 and TRBJ1-5; maybe TRBD1 (5 bases). The CDR3 contains 13 residues. Germline V gene data show CDR1 as LNHDA and CDR2 as SQIVND (reference sequence). The germline V and J ends were trimmed by 3 bases and 5 bases, with 8 bases remaining between them. The CDR3 nucleotides are TGTGCCAGTAGTATTTGGGGGGATCAGCCCCAGCATTTT. It translates to CASSIWGDQPQHF.

V is TRBV14 and J is TRBJ2-7, with TRBD1 as a possible D gene (5 bases). The germline gives CDR1 SGHDN, CDR2 FVKESK. The CDR3 is made up of 17 amino acids. With 1 base removed from V and 6 bases from J, the gap between germline ends came to 22 bases. Written as DNA, the CDR3 is TGTGCCAGCAGCCAAGGTTCTTTTTGGCAGGGCGGCGTCGAGCAGTACTTC. Encoded protein: CASSQGSFWQGGVEQYF.

The rearrangement joins TRBV4-2 to TRBJ2-7; 9 positions agree with TRBD2. There are 16 residues in the CDR3. Germline V lookup: CDR1 LGHNA, CDR2 YNFKEQ. V lost 1 base, J lost 2 bases, and 6 bases stayed unmatched. Written as DNA, the CDR3 is TGTGCCAGCAGCCAAGGGAAGGCGGGAGGGCCCTACGAGCAGTACTTC. This translates into CASSQGKAGGPYEQYF.

The rearrangement uses TRBV19 and TRBJ2-7, with 9 bases lining up with TRBD1. J gave up 6 bases and V 6 bases, and 12 bases lay outside the gene matches. CDR3 length equals 15 residues. In germline, CDR1 is LNHDA, CDR2 SQIVND (reference sequence). The CDR3 DNA reads TGTGCCAGTAGAACAACGGGACAGGGATTGGGCGAGCAGTACTTC. It yields the protein CASRTTGQGLGEQYF.

V gene TRBV4-3 combines with J gene TRBJ2-3; 7 nucleotides match TRBD2. With 4 bases clipped from V and 2 bases from J, the junction kept 9 bases outside the gene matches. Germline lookup yields CDR1 LGHNA and CDR2 YSLEER. There are 16 residues in the CDR3. The DNA of the CDR3 is TGCGCCAGCAGCCCTGGGAGCAGCGGGAACACAGATACGCAGTATTTT. Its protein product is CASSPGSSGNTDTQYF.

This chain joins TRBV5-4 and TRBJ2-5; the D gene is possibly TRBD1 (5 bases). Germline V gene data show CDR1 as SGHNT and CDR2 as YYREEE (reference sequence). The germline V and J ends were trimmed by 4 bases and 1 base, with 17 bases remaining between them. The CDR3 is 16 amino acids. The CDR3 sequence: CASSQISRQSQETQYF. CDR3 sequence (DNA): TGTGCCAGCAGCCAAATTTCTCGACAGAGCCAAGAGACCCAGTACTTC.

The chain is built from TRBV7-9 and TRBJ2-7, with 8 bases aligning to TRBD2. Germline CDR1 is SEHNR and CDR2 is FQNEAQ (reference sequence). V dropped 7 bases and J dropped 5; count of bases not matched to a gene: 10. The CDR3 is 14 amino acids. CDR3 sequence reads: CASTLSGTRDEQYF. The DNA for the CDR3 is TGTGCCAGCACCCTCAGCGGGACTAGAGACGAGCAGTACTTC.

The rearrangement uses TRBV29-1 and TRBJ2-1; 10 bases agree with TRBD2. V shed 4 bases, J shed 14 bases, and the junction held 17 bases outside the gene matches. Germline V CDR1 and CDR2: SQVTM, ANQGSEA. The CDR3 has 15 residues. CDR3 in amino acids: CSVGETSGTIRAEFF. CDR3 nucleotide sequence: TGCAGCGTTGGAGAAACTAGCGGGACCATCAGGGCGGAGTTCTTC.

The chain employs TRBV5-1 and TRBJ1-5; the D gene is possibly TRBD1 (5 bases). V lost 4 bases and J 4 bases, leaving 9 bases between the germline ends. This CDR3 contains 13 residues. CDR1 and CDR2 from the germline V gene are SGHRS and YFSETQ. The CDR3 bases are TGCGCCAGCAGCCCTGACAGTAATCAGCCCCAGCATTTT. Its translation: CASSPDSNQPQHF.

The V gene is TRBV6-1, the J gene TRBJ1-1, with a tentative D call TRBD1 (6 bases). V lost 5 bases to trimming and J lost 4 bases, with 14 bases between them. The germline gives CDR1 MNHNS, CDR2 SASEGT. The CDR3 spans 14 residues. In DNA, the CDR3 is TGTGCCAGCAGTCGCATTCAGGGGAGCACTGAAGCTTTCTTT. Translation gives CASSRIQGSTEAFF.

The chain has TRBV29-1 and TRBJ2-2; the D is unclear. The germline CDR1 and CDR2 sequences are SQVTM and ANQGSEA. This CDR3 has 11 residues. V was trimmed by 4 bases and J by 8 bases, leaving 8 bases between them. CDR3 residues: CSVASLGELFF. For the CDR3, the DNA is TGCAGCGTTGCAAGCCTGGGGGAGCTGTTTTTT.

The rearrangement joins TRBV2 to TRBJ1-2; 11 bases line up with TRBD1. Germline V gene lookup returns CDR1 SNHLY and CDR2 FYNNEI. This CDR3 has 12 residues. The J segment lost 8 bases and the V segment lost 6 bases, leaving 2 bases of the junction unmatched. Here the CDR3 reads CASRDRGPGYTF. The CDR3 DNA follows: TGTGCCAGCAGGGACAGGGGGCCCGGCTACACCTTC.

The chain is built from TRBV6-1 and TRBJ2-7; tentative D call: TRBD2 (5 bases). CDR3 length: 12 residues. Germline V lookup: CDR1 MNHNS, CDR2 SASEGT. CDR3 in amino acids: CSIHRDYYEQYF. CDR3 nucleotide sequence: TGTTCTATCCATCGGGATTACTACGAGCAGTACTTC.

The rearrangement joins TRBV4-2 to TRBJ1-5; D not resolved. Germline V gene lookup returns CDR1 LGHNA and CDR2 YNFKEQ. V was shortened by 5 bases and J by 0 bases, with 8 bases between the two germline ends. The CDR3 consists of 14 residues. CDR3 bases: TGTGCCAGCAGCATCGGGGATAGCAATCAGCCCCAGCATTTT. Translation gives CASSIGDSNQPQHF.

The chain combines TRBV28 with TRBJ2-2; 7 positions match TRBD2. This CDR3 has 15 residues. Germline-derived CDR1 and CDR2 are MDHEN and SYDVKM. V was pared by 5 bases and J by 5 bases, with 8 bases of the junction left unmatched. CDR3 coding DNA: TGTGCCAGCAGTGGATGGCGGGGGAGTACCGGGGAGCTGTTTTTT. It is translated as CASSGWRGSTGELFF. The variable domain in full, completed from reference TRBV28 and TRBJ2-2, reads DVKVTQSSRYLVKRTGEKVFLECVQDMDHENMFWYRQDPGLGLRLIYFSYDVKMKEKGDIPEGYSVSREKKERFSLILESASTNQTSMYLCASSGWRGSTGELFFGEGSRLTVL.

The V gene is TRBV29-1, the J gene TRBJ2-1, with D unclear. From germline, CDR1 is SQVTM and CDR2 ANQGSEA. The length of the CDR3 is 15 residues. V lost 3 bases and J lost 3, with 15 bases in between. This CDR3 reads CSVEAGQSYYNEQFF. CDR3 in DNA: TGCAGCGTTGAGGCTGGTCAGTCTTACTACAATGAGCAGTTCTTC.

This chain links TRBV30 with TRBJ1-2; D ambiguous. V lost 2 bases to trimming and J lost 5 bases, with 12 bases between them. The CDR3 covers 13 residues. Germline V gene sequence: CDR1 GTSNPN, CDR2 SVGIG (reference sequence). In nucleotides, the CDR3 is TGTGCCTGGAGTCCCGGGATAACTTATGGCTACACCTTC. Residues: CAWSPGITYGYTF.

The V call is TRBV25-1, the J call TRBJ2-7; 7 bases are a match to TRBD1. The CDR3 length is 16 residues. In germline, CDR1 is MGHDK, CDR2 SYGVNS. After removal of 4 bases from V and 2 bases from J, the junction contained 11 bases not matched to a gene. The CDR3, as DNA: TGTGCCAGCAGTGGCCGCACAGGGGACCCCACCTACGAGCAGTACTTC. Its protein is CASSGRTGDPTYEQYF.

DNA of the CDR3: TGTGCTAGTGGTTTGGTCCGACTAGCGGGGGGTAAAAACTACAATGAGCAGTTCTTC. Translation: CASGLVRLAGGKNYNEQFF. V is TRBV12-5 and J is TRBJ2-1; 13 nucleotides align to TRBD2. Germline V lookup: CDR1 LGHNT, CDR2 FRNRAP. The CDR3 totals 19 residues. The V gene end was trimmed by 0 bases and the J gene end by 3 bases; junction bases not matched to a gene: 8.